The 14 T cell receptor beta chains below come from one sample, sequenced in a study of graft-versus-host responses after intestinal transplantation. These receptors' targets are unknown. This table comes from immunoSEQ multiplex PCR, and its TCRdb copy is limited to in-frame clones, with some not included. Among some 110,000 clones, approximately 90% were seen once, and the ten largest hold 0.2% to 0.25%. The sample consisted of unstimulated CD4+ T cells sorted from spleen or lymph node cells, taken before transplant. The receptors were gathered from a human donor who was the organ donor for an intestinal transplant.

This rearrangement joins TRBV6-1 to TRBJ1-5; maybe TRBD1 (5 bases). The CDR3 sequence is 14 residues long. Trimming cost V 2 bases and J 5 bases, with 10 bases left between them. Per germline, CDR1 MNHNS and CDR2 SASEGT. The CDR3 nucleotides are TGTGCCAGCAGTGAACCCGGGACTTATCAGCCCCAGCATTTT. Translating it yields CASSEPGTYQPQHF.

V usage is TRBV5-1 and J usage is TRBJ1-1; D call uncertain. Germline V gene data show CDR1 as SGHRS and CDR2 as YFSETQ. The CDR3 totals 13 residues. Trimming removed 0 bases at V and 1 base at J, with 4 bases between. The CDR3 loop reads CASSLDQNTEAFF. The CDR3 bases are TGCGCCAGCAGCTTGGACCAGAACACTGAAGCTTTCTTT.

CDR3 DNA: TGTGCCAGCAGTGCGGACGTCGGGGAGCTGTTTTTT. Its protein is CASSADVGELFF. V gene TRBV2 combines with J gene TRBJ2-2, with unresolved D. CDR1 and CDR2 (germline): SNHLY, FYNNEI. The CDR3 loop spans 12 amino acids. V dropped 4 bases and J dropped 7 bases, with 7 bases sitting between them.

The chain carries TRBV4-2 and TRBJ1-5; D is possibly TRBD1 (5 bases). This CDR3 has 19 amino acids. V lost 0 bases to trimming and J lost 7 bases, with 25 bases between them. Germline V lookup: CDR1 LGHNA, CDR2 YNFKEQ. The CDR3 DNA reads as TGTGCCAGCAGCCAAGATTGGGGGGTCTACAGGATGATTCGGCAGCCCCAGCATTTT. Encoded protein: CASSQDWGVYRMIRQPQHF.

The V and J genes are TRBV9 and TRBJ2-1; 11 nucleotides line up with TRBD2. Trimming cost V 4 bases and J 7 bases; bases outside gene matches: 7. Germline CDR1 and CDR2: SGDLS and YYNGEE. The CDR3 consists of 15 residues. The CDR3 loop is CASSQLAGAANEQFF. Written as DNA, the CDR3 is TGTGCCAGCAGCCAACTAGCGGGAGCAGCGAATGAGCAGTTCTTC.

The chain couples TRBV4-2 to TRBJ1-5; the D gene is possibly TRBD1 (5 bases). The CDR3 loop spans 14 amino acids. V was clipped by 0 bases and J by 5 bases, with 8 bases between them. Germline CDR1 LGHNA, CDR2 YNFKEQ. The CDR3 region has the DNA TGTGCCAGCAGCCAAGATGGGGGGTATCAGCCCCAGCATTTT. Encoded protein: CASSQDGGYQPQHF.

The J gene is TRBJ1-2, the V gene TRBV9; unclear D gene. The germline V gene has CDR1 SGDLS and CDR2 YYNGEE. V was shortened by 2 bases and J by 7 bases, with 15 bases between the two germline ends. CDR3 size: 14 residues. DNA for the CDR3: TGTGCCAGCAGCGTCCAGGATTTTCTGGCTGGCTACACCTTC. As protein: CASSVQDFLAGYTF.

The V and J genes are TRBV25-1 and TRBJ2-7; unclear D gene. The germline gives CDR1 MGHDK, CDR2 SYGVNS. Trimming removed 5 bases from V and 2 bases from J, with 10 bases in between. The CDR3 is 13 amino acids. As DNA, the CDR3 is TGTGCCAGCAGTTTATCACAGACCTACGAGCAGTACTTC. Protein product: CASSLSQTYEQYF.

This clone was detected only once. This chain connects TRBV6-1 to TRBJ1-5; a weak D match, TRBD1 (5 bases). CDR3 length equals 15 residues. Trimming removed 7 bases at V and 0 bases at J, with 13 bases between. The germline CDR1 and CDR2 sequences are MNHNS and SASEGT. As DNA, the CDR3 is TGTGCCAGCACACCGGGGAGGGGTAGCAATCAGCCCCAGCATTTT. Amino acids: CASTPGRGSNQPQHF.

The chain joins TRBV6-5 to TRBJ2-1; 8 nucleotides match TRBD2. The CDR3 spans 14 residues. Germline V gene lookup returns CDR1 MNHEY and CDR2 SVGAGI. The trim removed 10 bases at V and 7 bases at J, leaving 12 bases unmatched. The CDR3 nucleotides read TGTGCCACCGGGCGAGCGGGAGCGGGAAATGAGCAGTTCTTC. The encoded protein is CATGRAGAGNEQFF.

The CDR3 DNA reads as TGTGCCAGTAGTTCGATAGCGGGAGTAACCTACAATGAGCAGTTCTTC. This codes for CASSSIAGVTYNEQFF. The V gene is TRBV19, the J gene TRBJ2-1, with 9 bases fitting TRBD2. CDR1 and CDR2 from the germline V gene are LNHDA and SQIVND (reference sequence). This CDR3 contains 16 residues. V lost 5 bases to trimming and J lost 2 bases; unmatched junction nucleotides: 7. Variable domain in full (rest from reference TRBV19 and TRBJ2-1): DGGITQSPKYLFRKEGQNVTLSCEQNLNHDAMYWYRQDPGQGLRLIYYSQIVNDFQKGDIAEGYSVSREKKESFPLTVTSAQKNPTAFYLCASSSIAGVTYNEQFFGPGTRLTVL.

The rearrangement uses TRBV14 and TRBJ2-1; TRBD1 matches 9 bases. J was trimmed by 0 bases and V by 4 bases; bases with no gene match: 10. Germline loops: CDR1 SGHDN, CDR2 FVKESK. The CDR3 totals 18 residues. The CDR3: CASSREFTGGGSYNEQFF. CDR3 bases: TGTGCCAGCAGCCGAGAATTCACAGGGGGCGGCTCCTACAATGAGCAGTTCTTC.

Concerning this clone itself: The germline gene is not matched at one end of the junction; a read error may be the cause. The CDR3 loop reads CASSLGLAGDPNF. CDR3 nucleotides: TGTGCCAGCAGCTTAGGGCTAGCGGGAGACCCTAACTTC. The chain recombines TRBV11-2 with TRBJ2-7; 10 nucleotides line up with TRBD2. This CDR3 contains 13 residues. From germline, CDR1 is SGHAT and CDR2 FQNNGV.

This clone was recorded once. The rearrangement links TRBV19 to TRBJ1-2; D gene unclear. This CDR3 is built from 14 residues. In germline, CDR1 is LNHDA, CDR2 SQIVND (reference sequence). V shed 4 bases and J shed 2 bases, with 11 bases lying between them. The CDR3 coding sequence is TGTGCCAGTAGTACCTCAGCGGCAAACTATGGCTACACCTTC. Amino acid sequence: CASSTSAANYGYTF.